The T cell receptor beta chain under discussion was sequenced for a study of blood T cell repertoires in COVID-19. At the level of the study: The United States, Italy and Spain were the sources of the acute and convalescent COVID-19 samples. The analysed material was cDNA or gDNA that came from T cells, B-cell-depleted T cells, or PBMCs.

Per the original data handling: Estimation of nucleated cell counts relied on the amplification of reference gene primers. The repertoire was sequenced with immunoSEQ multiplex PCR; TCRdb's copy has only in-frame clones and lacks some. V and J calls plus clone size are reproduced from that table; the DNA served to infer D and trimming. The sample carries 150,000 to 200,000 clones, more than 75% recorded once. Germline CDR1 reads MDHEN; CDR2 reads SYDVKM. J was trimmed by 0 bases and V by 2 bases; bases with no gene match: 12. CDR3 length: 18 amino acids. This receptor was identified in a man aged 50-60 years who had recovered from COVID-19. What was sequenced was peripheral blood. The chain employs TRBV28 and TRBJ1-1; 7 bases fit TRBD1. CDR3 in amino acids: CASSLPLMTGTLNTEAFF. The DNA of the CDR3 is TGTGCCAGCAGTTTACCTCTTATGACAGGGACCTTGAACACTGAAGCTTTCTTT. The full variable domain, with the rest looked up from reference TRBV28 and TRBJ1-1, is DVKVTQSSRYLVKRTGEKVFLECVQDMDHENMFWYRQDPGLGLRLIYFSYDVKMKEKGDIPEGYSVSREKKERFSLILESASTNQTSMYLCASSLPLMTGTLNTEAFFGQGTRLTVV.